This T cell receptor beta chain was profiled in a study of T cells in Graves' hyperthyroidism and ophthalmopathy. Broader study findings: Blood also carried most thyroid clonotypes expanded above 0.001.

The germline V gene has CDR1 DFQATT and CDR2 SNEGSKA (reference sequence). V shed 5 bases and J shed 4 bases, with 14 bases lying between them. The CDR3 sequence is 13 residues long. Notes on this clonotype: Its antigen is not known.

Active moderate-to-severe ophthalmopathy, Clinical Activity Score at least 3, NOSPECS at least 4, under 3 months' duration. The PBMCs were taken from over 9.5 ml of fresh peripheral blood. Researchers took RNA transcripts and amplified the TCR beta CDR3 regions from them. Primed by the HTBI set, a first-round RT-PCR was run on the TCR CDR3. TCRdb reprocessed the multiplex PCR reads via MiXCR and lists one record per CDR3 protein. The sample records approximately 610,000 distinct CDR3 sequences, around 15% being singletons. The chain has TRBV20-1 and TRBJ1-1; a weak D match, TRBD1 (5 bases). This clonotype originated in a woman in her forties with Graves' ophthalmopathy. Sequenced input: blood. The CDR3 spells CSAWDVQGTEAFF. CDR3 coding DNA: TGCAGTGCTTGGGACGTCCAGGGCACTGAAGCTTTCTTT.